The source of this T cell receptor beta chain is a study of blood T cell repertoires in COVID-19 (dated by TCRdb to the early 2020s). Background for the entire study: The collaborator samples originated in the United States, Italy and Spain and spanned the acute and convalescent phases of COVID-19. HLA class I and class II types, where available, came from metadata supplied by the sample provider rather than from assay-based typing. Subjects who had been exposed to COVID-19, were actively infected with it, or had recovered from it provided the deeply sampled blood TCRbeta repertoires that made up the dataset. The samples were drawn from the first 160 participants of the ongoing ImmuneRACE study and from under 1,500 subjects provided by 6 global collaborators. A de-identified subject ID, COVID-19 status, age in years and sex were almost always included in the sample metadata. The material from the prospective study consisted of cDNA or gDNA derived from T cells, B-cell-depleted T cells, or PBMCs. A freely available public database, intended as a resource for researchers studying the immune response to SARS-CoV-2, is where the repertoires were released. Findings and caveats that apply to the study as a whole: How much clinical and demographic metadata was included differed by source and by participant, and the metadata was provided uncurated.

TCRbeta CDR3 regions were amplified from genomic DNA using the immunoSEQ Assay, a bias-controlled multiplex PCR. The paper's processing steps were these. Within the assay, amplification of reference gene primers was used to estimate how many nucleated cells each sample contained. To quantify the absolute abundance of each unique TCRbeta CDR3 rearrangement, sequence reads were collapsed and filtered. For each sample, productive Simpson clonality was calculated by taking the square root of Simpson's diversity index across productive rearrangements. Here the immuneACCESS table is served through TCRdb, limited to in-frame sequences with V and J called. Missing clones are a known gap in these copies; in checked studies unresolved V genes cover under half, and the rest lacks a known reason. That table furnishes V, J and clone size, whereas the DNA furnished D and trimming. This sample lists roughly 100,000 clones; about three quarters were detected once. The biggest ten clones account for around 7% of the sample.

The CDR3 numbers 16 residues from cysteine through phenylalanine. The CDR3 DNA has 48 bases and is translated from base 1. The germline V gene (reference sequence) yields SEHNR for CDR1 and FQNEAQ for CDR2. V is pruned by 5 bases and J by 6 bases, leaving 8 bases of the junction without a gene match. This clone was recorded a few times. Which antigen it targets is not known. Base quality data are lacking; no much larger clone is found one base away. Collaborating institutions collected whole blood in K2EDTA tubes following their own protocols. For TCRbeta analysis, collaborator samples were shipped as frozen whole blood, as isolated PBMCs, or as DNA extracted from either sample type.

The V and J segments used are TRBV7-9 and TRBJ2-3, with 13 middle bases fitting TRBD2. The TCR sequence derives from a man in his 70s with acute or convalescent COVID-19. The sequenced material came from peripheral blood. In nucleotide form, the sequence is TGTGCCAGCAGCAGACCGGGACTAGCGGGACGGGATACGCAGTATTTT. The translation is CASSRPGLAGRDTQYF.